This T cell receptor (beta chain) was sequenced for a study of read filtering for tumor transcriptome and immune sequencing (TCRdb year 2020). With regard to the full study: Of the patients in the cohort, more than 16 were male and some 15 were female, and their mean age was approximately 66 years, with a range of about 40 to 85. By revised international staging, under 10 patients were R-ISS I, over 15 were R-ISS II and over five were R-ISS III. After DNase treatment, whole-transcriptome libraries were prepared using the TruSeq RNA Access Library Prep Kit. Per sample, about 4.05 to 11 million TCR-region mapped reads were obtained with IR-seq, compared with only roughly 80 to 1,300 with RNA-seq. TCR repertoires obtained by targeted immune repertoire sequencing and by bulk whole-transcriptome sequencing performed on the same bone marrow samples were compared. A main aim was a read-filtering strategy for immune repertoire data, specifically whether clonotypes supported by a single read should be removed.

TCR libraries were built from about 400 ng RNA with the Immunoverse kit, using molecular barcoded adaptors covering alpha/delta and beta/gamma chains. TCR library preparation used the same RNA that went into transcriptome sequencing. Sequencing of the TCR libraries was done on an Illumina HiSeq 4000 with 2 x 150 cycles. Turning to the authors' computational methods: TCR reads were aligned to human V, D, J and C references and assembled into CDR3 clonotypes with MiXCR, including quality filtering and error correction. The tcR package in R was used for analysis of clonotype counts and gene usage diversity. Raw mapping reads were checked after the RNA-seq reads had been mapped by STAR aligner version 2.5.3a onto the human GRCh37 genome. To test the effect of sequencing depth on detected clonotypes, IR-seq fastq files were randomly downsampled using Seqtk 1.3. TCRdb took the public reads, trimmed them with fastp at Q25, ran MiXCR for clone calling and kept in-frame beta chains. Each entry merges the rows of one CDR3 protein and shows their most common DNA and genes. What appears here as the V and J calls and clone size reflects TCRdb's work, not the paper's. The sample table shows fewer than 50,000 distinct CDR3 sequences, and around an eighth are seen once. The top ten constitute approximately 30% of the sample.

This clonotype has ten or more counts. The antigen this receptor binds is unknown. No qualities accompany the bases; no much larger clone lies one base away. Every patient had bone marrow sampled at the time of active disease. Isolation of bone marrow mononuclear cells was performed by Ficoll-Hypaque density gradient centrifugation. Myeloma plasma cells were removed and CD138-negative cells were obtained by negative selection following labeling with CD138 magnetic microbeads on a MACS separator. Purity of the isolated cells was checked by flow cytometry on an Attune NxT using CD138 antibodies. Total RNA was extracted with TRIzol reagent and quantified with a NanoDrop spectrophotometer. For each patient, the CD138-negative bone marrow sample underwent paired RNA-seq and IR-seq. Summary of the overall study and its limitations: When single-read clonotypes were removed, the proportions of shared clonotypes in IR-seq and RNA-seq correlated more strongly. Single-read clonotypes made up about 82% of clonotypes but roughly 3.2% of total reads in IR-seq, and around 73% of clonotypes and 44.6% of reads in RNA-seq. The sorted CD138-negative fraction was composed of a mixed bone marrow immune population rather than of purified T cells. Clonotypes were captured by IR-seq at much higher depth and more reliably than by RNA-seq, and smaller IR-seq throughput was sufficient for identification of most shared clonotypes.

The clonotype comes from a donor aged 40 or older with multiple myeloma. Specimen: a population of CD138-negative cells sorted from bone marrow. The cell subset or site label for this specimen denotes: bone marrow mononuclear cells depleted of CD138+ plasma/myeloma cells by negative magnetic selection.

The nucleotides are TGCGCCAGCAGTTACCGGGAAGCCAACGTCCTGACTTTC. Its protein is CASSYREANVLTF. This chain joins TRBV5-1 to TRBJ2-6; TRBD2 is a possible D gene, resting on 5 matching bases. The germline V gene sets CDR1 to SGHRS and CDR2 to YFSETQ. The CDR3 spans 13 residues, from the cysteine through the phenylalanine. The entry retains the CDR3 DNA only, 39 bases that are in frame from base 1. The trim is 5 bases for V and 7 bases for J, with a gap of 10 bases between the germline ends.